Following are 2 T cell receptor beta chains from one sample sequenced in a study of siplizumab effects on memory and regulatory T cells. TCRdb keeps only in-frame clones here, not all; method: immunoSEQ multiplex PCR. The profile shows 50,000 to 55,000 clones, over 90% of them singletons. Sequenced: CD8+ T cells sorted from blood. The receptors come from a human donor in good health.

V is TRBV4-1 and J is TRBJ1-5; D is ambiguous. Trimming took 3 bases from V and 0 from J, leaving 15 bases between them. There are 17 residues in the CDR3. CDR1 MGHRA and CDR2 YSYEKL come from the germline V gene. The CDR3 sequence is CASSQGATIDSNQPQHF. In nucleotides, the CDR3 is TGCGCCAGCAGCCAGGGTGCCACGATTGATAGCAATCAGCCCCAGCATTTT.

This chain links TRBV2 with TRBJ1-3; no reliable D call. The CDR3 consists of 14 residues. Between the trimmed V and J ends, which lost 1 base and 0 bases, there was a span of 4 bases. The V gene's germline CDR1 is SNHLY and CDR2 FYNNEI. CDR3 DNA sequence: TGTGCCAGCAGTGAAGGACCCTCTGGAAACACCATATATTTT. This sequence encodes CASSEGPSGNTIYF. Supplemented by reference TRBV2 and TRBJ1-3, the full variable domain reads EPEVTQTPSHQVTQMGQEVILRCVPISNHLYFYWYRQILGQKVEFLVSFYNNEISEKSEIFDDQFSVERPDGSNFTLKIRSTKLEDSAMYFCASSEGPSGNTIYFGEGSWLTVV.